The entry that follows covers one T cell receptor beta chain sequence. Its antigen has not been determined. Per-base quality was not reported, and no clone a single base away is much larger than it. Library prep was done by the immunoSEQ multiplex PCR assay. TCRdb provides this immuneACCESS table in a form limited to in-frame rearrangements. Some clones are lacking; in checked studies, under half of them reflect an unresolved V gene, and why the rest are absent is not known. This sample has tens of thousands of clones in its table, and 65% to 90% of those were observed once. Jointly, the top ten make up about 20% of the sample. The study tested focal radiation therapy combined with CTLA-4 blockade (ipilimumab) in patients with chemo-refractory metastatic non-small-cell lung cancer. From the cysteine through the phenylalanine, the CDR3 covers 14 amino acids. Solely the CDR3 DNA is kept, with 42 bases framed from the first base. Sequences SGHTA (CDR1) and FQGNSA (CDR2) are obtained from the germline V gene. At the junction V is shortened by 1 base and J by 15 bases, with 18 bases in between.

The data were obtained in a study of radiotherapy plus CTLA-4 blockade in lung cancer (dated by TCRdb to the late 2010s). General notes on the study: Among the enrolled patients, around 17% had an objective response, and around 31% reached disease control. Findings and caveats that apply to the study as a whole: Early dynamic changes in blood T cell clones, together with increased serum interferon-beta after radiation, were reported as the strongest predictors of response. After treatment with radiotherapy and ipilimumab, TCR clones that came from tumors expanded in the peripheral blood.

This sequence uses TRBV7-2 and TRBJ2-2; a tentative D call is TRBD1 (5 bases match). The sample was peripheral blood, taken from a patient treated with radiotherapy plus ipilimumab. This receptor was identified in a human donor with non-small cell lung cancer whose response to radiotherapy plus ipilimumab could not be evaluated. DNA sequence: TGTGCCAGCAGCTTAGGGCTAGGGGTCAGGTCGGTGTTTTTT. It encodes CASSLGLGVRSVFF. Where the CDR3 stops, the reference TRBV7-2 and TRBJ2-2 genes take over; the full variable domain is GAGVSQSPSNKVTEKGKDVELRCDPISGHTALYWYRQSLGQGLEFLIYFQGNSAPDKSGLPSDRFSAERTGGSVSTLTIQRTQQEDSAVYLCASSLGLGVRSVFFGEGSRLTVL.